The 18 T cell receptor beta chains listed next were all sequenced from one sample in a study of blood T cells in healthy people across ages. Using a J-beta primer mix together with a sample-barcoded 5' primer, a second PCR was run for 7 to 11 cycles. TCRdb re-derived calls from the 5' RACE reads in MiXCR, one entry per CDR3 protein. The sample contains 550,000 to 750,000 distinct CDR3 sequences, 20% to 25% of which appear only once. Sequenced input: blood. These receptors originate from a man aged 65 to 79 in good health.

This clonotype has a count of ten or more. The chain uses TRBV7-9 and TRBJ2-6; TRBD2 matches at 8 bases. J gave up 0 bases and V 8 bases, and 9 bases lay outside the gene matches. Germline lookup yields CDR1 SEHNR and CDR2 FQNEAQ (reference sequence). The CDR3 runs to 17 residues. The CDR3 loop is CASPRTSGNSGANVLTF. The CDR3 DNA follows: TGTGCCAGCCCTAGAACTAGCGGCAACTCTGGGGCCAACGTCCTGACTTTC. Drawing the rest from reference TRBV7-9 and TRBJ2-6, the complete variable domain is DTGVSQNPRHKITKRGQNVTFRCDPISEHNRLYWYRQTLGQGPEFLTYFQNEAQLEKSRLLSDRFSAERPKGSFSTLEIQRTEQGDSAMYLCASPRTSGNSGANVLTFGAGSRLTVL.

CDR3 residues: CASSLNADPTYEQYF. CDR3 nucleotide sequence: TGTGCCAGCAGTTTAAATGCAGATCCAACCTACGAGCAGTACTTC. The V gene is TRBV12-3 or TRBV12-4, the J gene TRBJ2-7; D gene ambiguous. CDR3 size: 15 residues. V gave up 2 bases and J gave up 2 bases, with 13 bases separating them.

This CDR3 reads CSVRSGTDTQYF. Written as DNA, the CDR3 is TGCAGCGTTAGGTCTGGCACAGATACGCAGTATTTT. This chain uses TRBV29-1 with TRBJ2-3; D unresolved. The CDR3 length is 12 residues. Germline lookup yields CDR1 SQVTM and CDR2 ANQGSEA. The V gene lost 5 bases and the J gene lost 1 base, with 7 bases spanning the gap.

This clonotype was detected ten times or more. The chain carries TRBV20-1 and TRBJ1-4, with 9 bases aligning to TRBD1. The CDR3 is 14 residues long. Germline V CDR1 and CDR2: DFQATT, SNEGSKA (reference sequence). With V trimmed by 5 bases and J by 11 bases, 12 bases remained unmatched. The CDR3, as DNA: TGCAGTGCTCCGGAGGGACAGGGCAGTAAGAAACTGTTTTTT. Protein: CSAPEGQGSKKLFF.

The rearrangement uses TRBV5-1 and TRBJ2-3; 9 nucleotides line up with TRBD2. V lost 4 bases, J lost 4 bases, and 16 bases stayed unmatched. Germline V gene lookup returns CDR1 SGHRS and CDR2 YFSETQ. The CDR3 extends over 18 amino acids. CDR3 region: CASSRGGASGIRADTQYF. DNA of the CDR3: TGCGCCAGCAGCCGGGGGGGCGCTAGCGGGATCCGCGCAGATACGCAGTATTTT.

This clonotype was observed many times. The genes are TRBV2 and TRBJ2-5, with TRBD1 identical over 8 bases. Germline V gene data show CDR1 as SNHLY and CDR2 as FYNNEI. Trimming cost V 5 bases and J 2 bases; bases outside gene matches: 10. The CDR3 loop spans 16 amino acids. In DNA form, the CDR3 reads TGTGCCAGCAGTTCCGCCGGGACAGGTTTTCAAGAGACCCAGTACTTC. Translation: CASSSAGTGFQETQYF. Variable domain in full (rest from reference TRBV2 and TRBJ2-5): EPEVTQTPSHQVTQMGQEVILRCVPISNHLYFYWYRQILGQKVEFLVSFYNNEISEKSEIFDDQFSVERPDGSNFTLKIRSTKLEDSAMYFCASSSAGTGFQETQYFGPGTRLLVL.

This clonotype was recorded at least ten times. The chain uses TRBV20-1 and TRBJ2-1; D uncertain. The CDR3 totals 13 residues. Per the germline V gene, CDR1 is DFQATT and CDR2 is SNEGSKA (reference sequence). Trimming pared 5 bases from V and 0 bases from J, leaving 8 bases between. This CDR3 is CSAWAGSYNEQFF. CDR3 DNA sequence: TGCAGTGCTTGGGCAGGCTCCTACAATGAGCAGTTCTTC.

There are a few counts of this clonotype. This chain uses TRBV29-1 with TRBJ1-1; maybe TRBD1 (6 bases). The CDR3 is 13 amino acids. Germline V gene data show CDR1 as SQVTM and CDR2 as ANQGSEA. With 7 bases removed from V and 3 bases from J, the gap between germline ends came to 15 bases. The CDR3 here is CSAVKGGDTEAFF. For the CDR3, the DNA is TGCAGCGCCGTTAAGGGGGGGGACACTGAAGCTTTCTTT.

This clonotype was recorded a few times. This chain connects TRBV18 to TRBJ2-3; possibly TRBD2 for D (7 bases). The CDR3 is made up of 14 amino acids. V lost 1 base and J 4 bases, leaving 9 bases between the germline ends. Germline V gene data show CDR1 as KGHSH and CDR2 as LQKENI. The CDR3 DNA reads as TGTGCCAGCTCACCACGGGAGGGGGCAGATACGCAGTATTTT. Amino acids: CASSPREGADTQYF.

This clonotype was counted at least ten times. The genes are TRBV15 and TRBJ2-7; the match to TRBD1 covers 7 bases. Losses at the gene ends were 3 bases for V and 3 bases for J; bases not matched to a gene: 2. The length of the CDR3 is 13 residues. Germline-derived CDR1 and CDR2 are LNHNV and YYDKDF (reference sequence). The CDR3 coding sequence is TGTGCCACCAGCAGGGGACAGTTCTACGAGCAGTACTTC. It encodes CATSRGQFYEQYF.

The rearrangement links TRBV5-6 to TRBJ2-1; perhaps TRBD2 as D (5 bases). This CDR3 region has 15 residues. CDR1 is SGHDT, CDR2 YYEEEE, per germline. The V gene lost 1 base and the J gene lost 2 bases, with 10 bases spanning the gap. This CDR3 reads CASSLFQRPYNEQFF. For the CDR3, the DNA is TGTGCCAGCAGCTTGTTCCAGCGGCCCTACAATGAGCAGTTCTTC.

V and J are TRBV5-8 and TRBJ2-3; D may correspond to TRBD1 or TRBD2 (5 bases each). Germline CDR1 reads SGHTS; CDR2 reads YDEGEE. Trimming pared 6 bases from V and 0 bases from J, leaving 11 bases between. The CDR3 runs 14 residues. The CDR3 loop reads CASTRGGSTDTQYF. CDR3 nucleotides: TGTGCCAGCACCCGGGGCGGGAGCACAGATACGCAGTATTTT.

Comments on this clonotype: One junction end disagrees with the germline gene, perhaps due to a read error. The chain carries TRBV7-2 and TRBJ2-7; possibly TRBD1 for D (6 bases). CDR1 SGHTA and CDR2 FQGNSA come from the germline V gene. This CDR3 region has 14 residues. The CDR3 DNA is TGTGCCCGCAGCTTAGCAGTGGACAGAGGCGAGCAGTACTTC. Protein sequence: CARSLAVDRGEQYF.

This CDR3 is CASSEQGLEQYF. CDR3 DNA: TGTGCCAGCAGCGAACAAGGGCTCGAGCAGTACTTC. The J gene is TRBJ2-5, the V gene TRBV6-5; D is undetermined. The tail of the sequence fits TRBJ2-7 better, so the J call may be wrong. The germline gives CDR1 MNHEY, CDR2 SVGAGI. This CDR3 has 12 amino acids.

J is TRBJ2-7 and V is TRBV7-2; TRBD2 matches at 15 bases. The DNA end is a closer match to TRBJ2-1, so the J assignment may be wrong. The CDR3 extends over 15 amino acids. Germline V gene lookup returns CDR1 SGHTA and CDR2 FQGNSA. CDR3 nucleotide sequence: TGTGCCAGCAGCCCACCAGGGACTAGCGGGAGGGAGCAGTTCTTC. Protein product: CASSPPGTSGREQFF.

The CDR3 DNA is TGTGCCAGCAGTTGGGGGATAAACACTGAAGCTTTCTTT. It specifies CASSWGINTEAFF. The chain uses TRBV6-2 or TRBV6-3 and TRBJ1-1; possible D gene TRBD1, 5 bases. This CDR3 is 13 amino acids long. In germline, CDR1 is MNHEY, CDR2 SVGEGT. V lost 4 bases and J 2 bases, leaving 8 bases between the germline ends.

The chain recombines TRBV20-1 with TRBJ2-3, with TRBD2 identical over 11 bases. The CDR3 consists of 15 residues. Germline V gives CDR1 DFQATT, CDR2 SNEGSKA (reference sequence). V lost 6 bases to trimming and J lost 1 base; unmatched junction nucleotides: 6. The CDR3 nucleotides read TGCAGTGCCCTCCCGACTAGCGGGGGCACAGATACGCAGTATTTT. Protein product: CSALPTSGGTDTQYF.

The chain joins TRBV9 to TRBJ2-7; possibly TRBD1 or TRBD2 for D (5 bases each). V lost 0 bases, J lost 5 bases, and 6 bases lay in between. The germline CDR1 and CDR2 sequences are SGDLS and YYNGEE. The CDR3 sequence is 12 residues long. The DNA for the CDR3 is TGTGCCAGCAGCGTAGGAGGGGACGAGCAGTACTTC. As protein: CASSVGGDEQYF.